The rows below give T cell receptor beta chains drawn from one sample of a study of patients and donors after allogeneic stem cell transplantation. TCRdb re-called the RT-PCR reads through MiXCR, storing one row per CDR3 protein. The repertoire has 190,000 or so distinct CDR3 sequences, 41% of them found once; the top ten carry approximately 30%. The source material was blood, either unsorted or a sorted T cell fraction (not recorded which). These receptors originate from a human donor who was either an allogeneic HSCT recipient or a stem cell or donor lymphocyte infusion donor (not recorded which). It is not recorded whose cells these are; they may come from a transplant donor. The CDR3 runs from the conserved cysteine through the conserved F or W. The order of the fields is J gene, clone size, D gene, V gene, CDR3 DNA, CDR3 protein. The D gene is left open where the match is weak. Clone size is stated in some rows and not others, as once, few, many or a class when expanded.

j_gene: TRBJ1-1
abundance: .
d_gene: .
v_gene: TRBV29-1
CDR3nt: TGCAGCTATGCGAGGGACATGAACACTGAAGCTTTCTTT
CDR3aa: CSYARDMNTEAFF

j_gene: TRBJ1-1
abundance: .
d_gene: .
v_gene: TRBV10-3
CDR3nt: TGTGCCATCAGTGGCGGGACCGGGGTACACACTGAAGCTTTCTTT
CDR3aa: CAISGGTGVHTEAFF

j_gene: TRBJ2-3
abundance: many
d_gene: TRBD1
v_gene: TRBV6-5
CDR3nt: TGTGCCAGCAGTTACTCGCAAACCAGGGGGCTCACAGATACGCAGTATTTT
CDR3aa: CASSYSQTRGLTDTQYF

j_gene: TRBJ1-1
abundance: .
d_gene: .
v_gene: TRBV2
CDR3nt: TGTGCCAGCATCTCCAGACTGAACACTGAAGCTTTCTTT
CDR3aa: CASISRLNTEAFF

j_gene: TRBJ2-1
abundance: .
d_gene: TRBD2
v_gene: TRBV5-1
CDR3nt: TGCGCCAGCAGCGAAAGCGGGAGTTGGCGGGAGCAGTTCTTC
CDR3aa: CASSESGSWREQFF

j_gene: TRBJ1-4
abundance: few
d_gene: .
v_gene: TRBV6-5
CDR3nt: TGTGCCAGCAGGCTACTACAGGCAGAAAAACTGTTTTTT
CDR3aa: CASRLLQAEKLFF

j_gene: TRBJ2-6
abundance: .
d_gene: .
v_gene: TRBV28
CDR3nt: TGTGCCAGCAGTTTCGGGGATTCTGGGGCCAACGTCCTGACTTTC
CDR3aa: CASSFGDSGANVLTF

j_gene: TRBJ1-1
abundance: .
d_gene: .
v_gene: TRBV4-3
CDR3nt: TGCGCCAGCACCCAAGTCGAAGGGGTTTGGGCTGAAGCTTTCTTT
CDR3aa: CASTQVEGVWAEAFF

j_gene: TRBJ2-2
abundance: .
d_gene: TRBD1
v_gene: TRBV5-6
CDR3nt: TGTGCCAGCAGCTTGACAGGGGCCGGGGAGCTGTTTTTT
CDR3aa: CASSLTGAGELFF

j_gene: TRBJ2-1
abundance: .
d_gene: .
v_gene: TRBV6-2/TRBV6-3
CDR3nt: TGTGCCAGCAGTTACCCACCGACGGATTCCTCCTACAATGAGCAGTTCTTC
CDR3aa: CASSYPPTDSSYNEQFF

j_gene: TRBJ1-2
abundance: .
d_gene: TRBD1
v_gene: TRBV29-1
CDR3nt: TGCAGCGCGCGACAGGGGGACTATGGCTACACCTTC
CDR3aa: CSARQGDYGYTF

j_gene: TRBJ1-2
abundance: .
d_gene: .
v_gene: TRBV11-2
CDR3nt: TGTGCCAGCAGCCAACCCGCAGGGCAAGATGGCTACACCTTC
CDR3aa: CASSQPAGQDGYTF

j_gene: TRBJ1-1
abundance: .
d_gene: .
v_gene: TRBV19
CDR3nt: TGTGCCAGTAGTATCGGACAGTCGAACACTGAAGCTTTCTTT
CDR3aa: CASSIGQSNTEAFF

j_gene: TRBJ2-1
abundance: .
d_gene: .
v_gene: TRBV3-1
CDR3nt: TGTGCCAGCAGCCTAGCAGAAATCAATGAGCAGTTCTTC
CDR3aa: CASSLAEINEQFF

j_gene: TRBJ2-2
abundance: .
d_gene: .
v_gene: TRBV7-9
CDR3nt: TGTGCCAGCAGCTTGTACGGCAAGAAGAACACCGGGGAGCTGTTTTTT
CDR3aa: CASSLYGKKNTGELFF

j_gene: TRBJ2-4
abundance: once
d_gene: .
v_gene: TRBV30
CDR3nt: TGTGCCTGGAGTGTACATGTCATTCAGTACTTC
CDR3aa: CAWSVHVIQYF